The 28 T cell receptor beta chains below come from one sample, sequenced in a study of T cells in Graves' hyperthyroidism and ophthalmopathy. Using RNA transcripts as the source, TCR beta CDR3 regions were amplified. TCR CDR3 underwent first-round RT-PCR with the HTBI primer set. Each CDR3 protein gets one entry after TCRdb re-called the multiplex PCR reads with MiXCR. The repertoire holds about 480,000 distinct CDR3 sequences, with under 15% as singletons. Sequencing was carried out using blood. Source of these receptors: a woman between 18 and 30 years old with Graves' hyperthyroidism.

There are a few counts of this clonotype. V and J are TRBV20-1 and TRBJ1-1; perhaps TRBD1 as D (5 bases). Per germline, CDR1 DFQATT and CDR2 SNEGSKA (reference sequence). This CDR3 comprises 13 residues. V lost 7 bases to trimming and J lost 5 bases, with 17 bases between them. The CDR3 reads CSVRGGASTEAFF. As DNA, the CDR3 is TGCAGTGTTCGGGGAGGGGCAAGTACTGAAGCTTTCTTT.

This clonotype was seen ten or more times. The chain links TRBV6-5 to TRBJ1-2; D is perhaps TRBD1 (5 bases). This CDR3 comprises 12 residues. Germline lookup yields CDR1 MNHEY and CDR2 SVGAGI. With 2 bases removed from V and 6 bases from J, the gap between germline ends came to 7 bases. The CDR3 loop reads CASSYGGNGYTF. Here the CDR3 DNA reads TGTGCCAGCAGTTACGGGGGGAATGGCTACACCTTC.

In this sample, this clonotype turned up many times. The rearrangement uses TRBV2 and TRBJ1-1; 7 bases are shared with TRBD1. The CDR3 totals 15 residues. CDR1 and CDR2 (germline): SNHLY, FYNNEI. With 6 bases clipped from V and 2 bases from J, the junction kept 9 bases outside the gene matches. CDR3 residues: CASRPRGQANTEAFF. CDR3 DNA sequence: TGTGCCAGCAGGCCACGTGGACAGGCAAACACTGAAGCTTTCTTT.

At least ten counts were recorded for this clonotype. No DNA is shown, since the ends of the CDR3 on it are uncertain; the CDR3 is the one TCRdb lists. V gene TRBV12-3 or TRBV12-4 combines with J gene TRBJ1-1; whether TRBD1, the table's D call, matches the DNA was not checked. The CDR3 sequence runs 13 residues, both termini included. CDR3 in amino acids: CASSFFGQGRAFF.

This clonotype has a handful of counts. The chain recombines TRBV6-6 with TRBJ2-1; D is possibly TRBD1 (6 bases). The length of the CDR3 is 15 residues. Germline assignment: CDR1 MNHNY and CDR2 SVGAGI (reference sequence). Deletions cut 2 bases from V and 10 bases from J, with 18 bases between. The CDR3 loop is CASSYAKKNQGEQFF. The CDR3 nucleotides are TGTGCCAGCAGTTACGCTAAAAAAAACCAGGGGGAGCAGTTCTTC.

This chain joins TRBV7-2 and TRBJ1-2; TRBD1 matches at 11 bases. V was clipped by 11 bases and J by 7 bases; unmatched bases: 6. Germline V gene data show CDR1 as SGHTA and CDR2 as FQGNSA. The CDR3 extends over 12 amino acids. The CDR3 DNA reads TGTGCCGGAGGGACAGGGGGACGTGGCTACACCTTC. This sequence encodes CAGGTGGRGYTF.

The CDR3 DNA is TGTGCCAGCAGTTACACCACGACGGGCCATAATTCACCCCTCCACTTT. Protein: CASSYTTTGHNSPLHF. The V call is TRBV2, the J call TRBJ1-6, with D hard to call. Germline lookup yields CDR1 SNHLY and CDR2 FYNNEI. The CDR3 spans 16 residues. Trimming took 5 bases from V and 5 from J, leaving 16 bases between them.

Turning to this clonotype: This sequence may be a read error, since a much larger clone differs from it by one base. This sequence joins TRBV6-1 and TRBJ1-1; D is possibly TRBD1 (6 bases). The CDR3 consists of 14 residues. V was trimmed by 6 bases and J by 7 bases, leaving 18 bases between them. CDR1 MNHNS and CDR2 SASEGT come from the germline V gene. CDR3 sequence (DNA): TGTGCCAGCAGCGTGACAGGCGGGGCACTTGAAGCTTTCTTT. Translated: CASSVTGGALEAFF.

Ten or more counts support this clonotype. CDR3 sequence reads: CASSLEHNEQFF. CDR3 DNA sequence: TGTGCCAGCAGCTTAGAGCACAATGAGCAGTTCTTC. V and J are TRBV7-2 and TRBJ2-1; D gene uncertain. The CDR3 length is 12 residues. Germline assignment: CDR1 SGHTA and CDR2 FQGNSA. Trimming stripped 1 base from V and 5 bases from J, with 3 bases between.

This clonotype was seen a few times. The rearrangement joins TRBV14 to TRBJ1-5; D may be TRBD1 (6 bases). CDR1 and CDR2 (germline): SGHDN, FVKESK. The CDR3 totals 15 residues. The V end was cut by 4 bases, the J end by 2 bases, with 12 bases between. CDR3 protein: CASSPKGVGNQPQHF. The CDR3 nucleotides are TGTGCCAGCAGCCCTAAGGGGGTTGGCAATCAGCCCCAGCATTTT.

The chain combines TRBV7-9 with TRBJ2-2; maybe TRBD1 (6 bases). CDR3 length: 16 amino acids. V lost 8 bases and J 4 bases, leaving 20 bases between the germline ends. Per the germline V gene, CDR1 is SEHNR and CDR2 is FQNEAQ (reference sequence). For the CDR3, the DNA is TGTGCCAGCCGTCCCACTAGGACAGTCCCCACCGGGGAGCTGTTTTTT. This encodes CASRPTRTVPTGELFF.

J is TRBJ1-1 and V is TRBV15, with D maybe TRBD1 (5 bases). The V end lost 0 bases, the J end lost 5 bases, and 13 bases lay between the germline ends. CDR1 is LNHNV, CDR2 YYDKDF, per germline (reference sequence). The CDR3 runs 15 residues. The CDR3 region has the DNA TGTGCCACCAGCAGAGATTATGGGGGTATAACTGAAGCTTTCTTT. Translating gives CATSRDYGGITEAFF.

At least ten counts were recorded for this clonotype. The rearrangement uses TRBV2 and TRBJ2-1; 10 bases line up with TRBD1. Germline assignment: CDR1 SNHLY and CDR2 FYNNEI. V gave up 3 bases and J gave up 5 bases; unmatched junction bases: 10. This CDR3 has 17 amino acids. CDR3 residues: CASSEFGGQGTHNEQFF. DNA of the CDR3: TGTGCCAGCAGTGAGTTTGGGGGACAGGGGACACACAATGAGCAGTTCTTC.

The chain recombines TRBV2 with TRBJ2-1; 9 bases are a match to TRBD2. The CDR3 sequence is 18 residues long. V trimming: 8 bases; J trimming: 0 bases; junction bases outside the gene matches: 14. Germline V gene sequence: CDR1 SNHLY, CDR2 FYNNEI. In DNA, the CDR3 is TGTGCCAGCCTATTTTCCCCCCAACTAGCGGGCTCCTACAATGAGCAGTTCTTC. This sequence encodes CASLFSPQLAGSYNEQFF.

This clonotype was counted ten times or more. The chain combines TRBV13 with TRBJ2-2; TRBD2 aligns across 9 bases. This CDR3 is built from 16 residues. The germline gives CDR1 PRHDT, CDR2 FYEKMQ (reference sequence). V shed 2 bases, J shed 1 base, and the junction held 2 bases outside the gene matches. The CDR3 sequence: CASSLIAGENTGELFF. The CDR3, as DNA: TGTGCCAGCAGCTTAATAGCGGGGGAGAACACCGGGGAGCTGTTTTTT.

This clonotype was seen many times. This chain links TRBV27 with TRBJ1-2, with D possibly being TRBD1 (6 bases). Germline-derived CDR1 and CDR2 are MNHEY and SMNVEV (reference sequence). Trimming pared 5 bases from V and 8 bases from J, leaving 12 bases between. The CDR3 loop spans 12 amino acids. In nucleotides, the CDR3 is TGTGCCAGCAGTCCCCAGGGGAACGGCTACACCTTC. Protein product: CASSPQGNGYTF.

This clonotype was detected many times. The V call is TRBV19, the J call TRBJ2-7; D is possibly TRBD1 or TRBD2 (5 bases each). V gave up 5 bases and J gave up 2 bases, with 13 bases separating them. The CDR3 sequence is 14 residues long. Germline lookup yields CDR1 LNHDA and CDR2 SQIVND (reference sequence). The CDR3 region has the DNA TGTGCCAGTAGTGGGGCGGGTGATACCTACGAGCAGTACTTC. Amino acids: CASSGAGDTYEQYF.

This clonotype has just a few counts. The chain combines TRBV29-1 with TRBJ2-3; 8 nucleotides match TRBD2. The CDR3 has 16 amino acids. Germline V gene lookup returns CDR1 SQVTM and CDR2 ANQGSEA. Unmatched junction bases numbered 11, after V lost 6 bases and J lost 0 bases. CDR3 DNA: TGCAGCGTCGATCCCCCCGGGAGGGGGAGCACAGATACGCAGTATTTT. It yields the protein CSVDPPGRGSTDTQYF.

There are many counts of this clonotype. The chain recombines TRBV7-3 with TRBJ1-2; 12 bases map to TRBD1. The CDR3 length is 15 residues. The ends lost 3 bases at V and 3 bases at J; junction bases unmatched: 2. Germline CDR1 and CDR2: SGHTA and FQGTGA. The CDR3 nucleotides read TGTGCCAGCAGCTTGGGACAGGGGGCTGACTATGGCTACACCTTC. Amino acids: CASSLGQGADYGYTF.

The table lists this clonotype with many counts. The chain links TRBV5-1 to TRBJ2-3, with D hard to call. The CDR3 sequence is 14 residues long. V was shortened by 4 bases and J by 5 bases, with 14 bases between the two germline ends. Germline V gene data show CDR1 as SGHRS and CDR2 as YFSETQ. Here the CDR3 DNA reads TGCGCCAGCAGCGGGATAGGGTTCCTAGATACGCAGTATTTT. Translated, it gives CASSGIGFLDTQYF.

This clonotype was recorded a few times. A much larger clonotype is one base distant, so this may be a read error. The chain couples TRBV12-3 or TRBV12-4 to TRBJ2-5; 7 nucleotides match TRBD2. This CDR3 is 13 amino acids long. The V segment lost 8 bases and the J segment 2 bases; nucleotides outside the gene matches: 5. CDR3 nucleotides: TGTGCCAGCGGGCTAGCGGCACAAGAGACCCAGTACTTC. It encodes CASGLAAQETQYF.

This clonotype was counted at least ten times. The chain has TRBV12-3 or TRBV12-4 and TRBJ1-5; no clear D gene. Deletions cut 3 bases from V and 0 bases from J, with 9 bases between. This CDR3 has 15 residues. CDR3 region: CASSFRENSNQPQHF. CDR3 DNA: TGTGCCAGCAGTTTTAGAGAAAATAGCAATCAGCCCCAGCATTTT.

This clonotype has just a few counts. The V and J genes are TRBV7-9 and TRBJ2-7; 7 nucleotides line up with TRBD2. The CDR3 contains 15 residues. The junction had 5 bases not matched to a gene; V was cut back by 1 base and J by 2 bases. The germline gives CDR1 SEHNR, CDR2 FQNEAQ (reference sequence). As DNA, the CDR3 is TGTGCCAGCAGCTTAGAGGTGGGAGGGACCTACGAGCAGTACGTC. Amino acid sequence: CASSLEVGGTYEQYV.

This clonotype was picked up many times. The chain couples TRBV24-1 to TRBJ2-7; 8 bases agree with TRBD2. Germline trimming cut 6 bases from V and 7 bases from J; bases unmatched to any gene: 10. This CDR3 spans 14 amino acids. Germline V gives CDR1 KGHDR, CDR2 SFDVKD. The CDR3 nucleotides read TGTGCCACCAGTTCAGGACTAGCACTTGGAGAGCAGTACTTC. Residues: CATSSGLALGEQYF.

This rearrangement joins TRBV4-1 to TRBJ1-3, with a weak D call TRBD1 (5 bases). V lost 4 bases and J lost 6, with 28 bases in between. From germline, CDR1 is MGHRA and CDR2 YSYEKL. The CDR3 runs to 19 residues. The CDR3 is CASSRPGTPPTGGENTIYF. In DNA, the CDR3 is TGCGCCAGCAGCCGGCCCGGGACTCCTCCGACCGGGGGTGAAAACACCATATATTTT.

This clonotype was detected many times. The V gene is TRBV3-1, the J gene TRBJ2-1; no reliable D call. There are 13 residues in the CDR3. The V and J ends lost 4 bases and 10 bases respectively, with 14 bases between them. The germline V gene encodes CDR1 LGHDT and CDR2 YNNKEL (reference sequence). The DNA for the CDR3 is TGTGCCAGCAGCCCCGACCCACTGTCGGAGCAGTTCTTC. It encodes CASSPDPLSEQFF.

This clonotype came up many times. V usage is TRBV27 and J usage is TRBJ2-2, with TRBD2 matching 10 bases. The CDR3 sequence is 16 residues long. Per the germline V gene, CDR1 is MNHEY and CDR2 is SMNVEV (reference sequence). After removal of 5 bases from V and 8 bases from J, the junction contained 11 bases not matched to a gene. In DNA form, the CDR3 reads TGTGCCAGCAGTCTCCCAGCGGGAGGGCCTGAGGGGGAGCTGTTTTTT. Encoded protein: CASSLPAGGPEGELFF.

This clonotype was seen repeatedly, ten times or more. The J gene is TRBJ1-2, the V gene TRBV12-3 or TRBV12-4; D gene ambiguous. The CDR3 is 11 residues long. Trimming cost V 2 bases and J 13 bases, with 11 bases left between them. In nucleotides, the CDR3 is TGTGCCAGCAGTTTAATCGGGAAGGGCACCTTC. Encoded protein: CASSLIGKGTF.